The present entry profiles one TCR beta chain with its context. A read error may account for a junction end that differs from germline. The sample belongs to a study of CD8+CD57+ T cells in acquired aplastic anemia. About the study: Sorted CD4+ and CD8+ cells gave a mean 3.2 ug DNA, range about 0.2 to 27.4 ug.

The V gene's germline CDR1 is SGDLS and CDR2 YYNGEE. The CDR3 has 14 residues. CD8+CD57+ cell expansion had been shown by flow cytometry in patients chosen for sequencing. The TCR beta profiling, which covered VDJ combination and CDR3 sequence, was carried out using genomic DNA as the template. Each CDR3 protein gets one entry after TCRdb re-called the reads with MiXCR. The sample shows 200,000 to 300,000 distinct CDR3 sequences, 65% to 90% of them seen only once. The sequence derives from a human donor with aplastic anemia. The sequencing sample was made of sorted CD4+, CD8+, or CD8+CD57+ T cells (not recorded which) from PBMCs. This rearrangement joins TRBV9 to TRBJ2-5; D unresolved. The CDR3 loop is CASSRGSASYNSHF. The CDR3 DNA reads TGTGCCAGCAGCAGAGGCAGCGCCTCCTATAATTCACACTTC.